The clone carrying this T cell receptor beta chain was seen a handful of times. This entry comes from a study of beta chain features in type 1 diabetes. Trimming at V came to 3 bases and at J to 3 bases, leaving 3 bases not matched to a gene. The CDR3 length is 15 residues. Germline CDR1 and CDR2: LNHNV and YYDKDF (reference sequence). The investigators reverse transcribed all of the isolated RNA, so they sequenced expressed TCRB transcripts. Profiling relied on immunoSEQ multiplex PCR, and the TCRdb table lists in-frame clones only, not all of them. The sample yields about 620,000 clones, around 15% seen once.

The sample taken for sequencing was naive CD4+ T cells from blood. The sequence was collected from a young man in good health. The chain couples TRBV15 to TRBJ2-1; 9 positions match TRBD2. CDR3 nucleotides: TGTGCCACCAGCAGGGAGCGGGAGGTCTACAATGAGCAGTTCTTC. Encoded protein: CATSREREVYNEQFF.